The 26 T cell receptor beta chains given below trace back to one sample, sequenced in a study of beta chain features in type 1 diabetes. Reverse transcribing all isolated RNA meant expressed TCRB transcripts were sequenced. Only in-frame clones appear in the TCRdb table, and some are missing; sequencing was by immunoSEQ multiplex PCR. This sample carries around 250,000 clones, around 65% of them seen once, and the ten largest clones take around 0.05%. The sample was naive CD4+ T cells from blood. Source of these receptors: a man aged 30 to 39 in good health.

The V call is TRBV7-9, the J call TRBJ2-5; D is possibly TRBD1 (5 bases). The germline V and J ends were trimmed by 5 bases and 3 bases, with 10 bases remaining between them. Germline lookup yields CDR1 SEHNR and CDR2 FQNEAQ (reference sequence). This CDR3 has 13 residues. The DNA of the CDR3 is TGTGCCAGCAGCCCCCAGGGTAAAGAGACCCAGTACTTC. Residues: CASSPQGKETQYF.

The chain links TRBV30 to TRBJ2-1, with 10 bases lining up with TRBD2. From germline, CDR1 is GTSNPN and CDR2 SVGIG (reference sequence). The ends lost 7 bases at V and 2 bases at J; junction bases unmatched: 5. CDR3 length equals 14 residues. CDR3: CASIAGGTYNEQFF. In nucleotides, the CDR3 is TGTGCCTCAATAGCGGGGGGAACCTACAATGAGCAGTTCTTC.

The rearrangement uses TRBV11-2 and TRBJ2-5, with D possibly TRBD2 on 5 matching bases. The germline V gene encodes CDR1 SGHAT and CDR2 FQNNGV. The CDR3 has 15 residues. With 1 base removed from V and 5 bases from J, the gap between germline ends came to 14 bases. This CDR3 is CASSLVAGLMETQYF. The CDR3 DNA follows: TGTGCCAGCAGCTTAGTGGCTGGACTCATGGAGACCCAGTACTTC.

Notes on this clone: The same CDR3 can be traced to other DNA sequences in this sample. The chain employs TRBV25-1 and TRBJ2-7; D gene ambiguous. Trimming took off 3 bases at V and 3 bases at J, with 3 bases between the two ends. Looked up from germline, CDR1 is MGHDK and CDR2 is SYGVNS. The CDR3 is made up of 11 amino acids. CDR3 protein: CASSENYEQYF. The CDR3 nucleotides are TGTGCCAGCAGTGAGAACTACGAGCAGTACTTC.

The chain links TRBV30 to TRBJ1-1; a weak D match, TRBD1 (5 bases). Germline V gene lookup returns CDR1 GTSNPN and CDR2 SVGIG (reference sequence). The CDR3 is made up of 13 amino acids. Trimming shortened V by 4 bases and J by 4 bases, and 13 bases separated the two germline ends. The CDR3 region has the DNA TGTGCCTGGATAGGGGTTTTTAGCACTGAAGCTTTCTTT. This codes for CAWIGVFSTEAFF. The full variable domain, rest sourced from reference TRBV30 and TRBJ1-1, is SQTIHQWPATLVQPVGSPLSLECTVEGTSNPNLYWYRQAAGRGLQLLFYSVGIGQISSEVPQNLSASRPQDRQFILSSKKLLLSDSGFYLCAWIGVFSTEAFFGQGTRLTVV.

This clone was picked up one time. The gene calls are TRBV4-3 and TRBJ2-3; D uncertain. This CDR3 contains 13 residues. The ends were cut back, 0 bases at V and 6 bases at J, with 7 bases in the middle. CDR1 and CDR2 (germline): LGHNA, YSLEER. The CDR3 is CASSQDGRDTQYF. In DNA form, the CDR3 reads TGCGCCAGCAGCCAAGATGGGCGGGATACGCAGTATTTT.

This chain uses TRBV7-8 with TRBJ2-1; D gene unclear. This CDR3 has 11 amino acids. The germline gives CDR1 SGHVS, CDR2 FQNEAQ. Trimming removed 5 bases from V and 6 bases from J, with 5 bases in between. The CDR3 region is CASSVSNEQFF. The CDR3 DNA sequence: TGTGCCAGCAGCGTCAGCAATGAGCAGTTCTTC. Filled out from reference TRBV7-8 and TRBJ2-1, the complete variable domain reads GAGVSQSPRYKVAKRGQDVALRCDPISGHVSLFWYQQALGQGPEFLTYFQNEAQLDKSGLPSDRFFAERPEGSVSTLKIQRTQQEDSAVYLCASSVSNEQFFGPGTRLTVL.

V usage is TRBV30 and J usage is TRBJ2-3, with 7 nucleotides matching TRBD2. Germline V gene sequence: CDR1 GTSNPN, CDR2 SVGIG (reference sequence). The CDR3 is made up of 15 amino acids. Germline trimming cut 0 bases from V and 4 bases from J; bases unmatched to any gene: 7. As DNA, the CDR3 is TGTGCCTGGAGTGTATCGGGGGGTATGGCAGATACGCAGTATTTT. Translation gives CAWSVSGGMADTQYF.

The chain carries TRBV9 and TRBJ2-5, with TRBD1 matching over 7 bases. Germline V lookup: CDR1 SGDLS, CDR2 YYNGEE. The CDR3 runs 14 residues. J was trimmed by 5 bases and V by 0 bases; bases with no gene match: 4. The CDR3 loop is CASSVEGAKETQYF. The CDR3 nucleotides read TGTGCCAGCAGCGTAGAGGGGGCGAAGGAGACCCAGTACTTC.

This rearrangement joins TRBV5-1 to TRBJ2-5; the D is unclear. The CDR3 spans 11 residues. V was trimmed by 3 bases and J by 5 bases, leaving 5 bases between them. Germline V gene data show CDR1 as SGHRS and CDR2 as YFSETQ. CDR3 in DNA: TGCGCCAGCAGCTATGGTGAGACCCAGTACTTC. Protein sequence: CASSYGETQYF. Looking up the rest from reference TRBV5-1 and TRBJ2-5 gives the full variable domain: KAGVTQTPRYLIKTRGQQVTLSCSPISGHRSVSWYQQTPGQGLQFLFEYFSETQRNKGNFPGRFSGRQFSNSRSEMNVSTLELGDSALYLCASSYGETQYFGPGTRLLVL.

This clone showed up just a few times. The CDR3 nucleotides are TGTGCCAGCAGCTTAGGCCTAGCGAGGGCCTACAATGAGCAGTTCTTC. Protein sequence: CASSLGLARAYNEQFF. The V and J genes are TRBV7-2 and TRBJ2-1; D may be TRBD2 (6 bases). The CDR3 spans 16 residues. V dropped 1 base and J dropped 2 bases, with 12 bases sitting between them. Germline loops: CDR1 SGHTA, CDR2 FQGNSA.

This clone has just one count. The gene calls are TRBV18 and TRBJ1-1; D is unclear. Germline V CDR1 and CDR2: KGHSH, LQKENI. The CDR3 consists of 14 residues. The ends were cut back, 1 base at V and 4 bases at J, with 10 bases in the middle. CDR3 sequence (DNA): TGTGCCAGCTCACCACTGGTAGCCGGCACTGAAGCTTTCTTT. It translates to CASSPLVAGTEAFF.

The gene calls are TRBV30 and TRBJ1-3; D not resolved. The CDR3 loop spans 13 amino acids. Deletions cut 2 bases from V and 12 bases from J, with 17 bases between. Per the germline V gene, CDR1 is GTSNPN and CDR2 is SVGIG (reference sequence). The CDR3 reads CAWSPDLYEVIYF. The CDR3 coding sequence is TGTGCCTGGAGTCCTGACTTGTATGAGGTCATATATTTT.

The V call is TRBV18, the J call TRBJ2-5; TRBD2 might be the D (6 bases). CDR1 and CDR2 (germline): KGHSH, LQKENI. The CDR3 is 12 amino acids. Trimming took 6 bases from V and 5 from J, leaving 10 bases between them. The CDR3 DNA is TGTGCCAGCTCGCGCGGGGTGGAGACCCAGTACTTC. This translates into CASSRGVETQYF.

The J gene is TRBJ2-7, the V gene TRBV7-9, with 11 bases aligning to TRBD1. J gave up 2 bases and V 2 bases, and 2 bases lay outside the gene matches. CDR3 length: 15 amino acids. The germline gives CDR1 SEHNR, CDR2 FQNEAQ (reference sequence). The CDR3 sequence: CASSLMGQGAYEQYF. The DNA for the CDR3 is TGTGCCAGCAGCTTAATGGGACAGGGGGCCTACGAGCAGTACTTC.

The J gene is TRBJ2-2, the V gene TRBV14; D remains ambiguous. This CDR3 region has 13 residues. V gave up 1 base and J gave up 2 bases, with 2 bases separating them. The germline V gene has CDR1 SGHDN and CDR2 FVKESK. CDR3 nucleotide sequence: TGTGCCAGCAGCCAAGGAAACACCGGGGAGCTGTTTTTT. This translates into CASSQGNTGELFF.

The chain has TRBV30 and TRBJ2-2; D is ambiguous. This CDR3 spans 15 amino acids. Trimming removed 4 bases at V and 1 base at J, with 13 bases between. Germline CDR1 and CDR2: GTSNPN and SVGIG (reference sequence). The CDR3 sequence: CAWTPLPLNTGELFF. The CDR3 DNA reads as TGTGCCTGGACCCCTCTTCCATTGAACACCGGGGAGCTGTTTTTT. The entire variable domain, with the rest obtained from reference TRBV30 and TRBJ2-2, is as follows: SQTIHQWPATLVQPVGSPLSLECTVEGTSNPNLYWYRQAAGRGLQLLFYSVGIGQISSEVPQNLSASRPQDRQFILSSKKLLLSDSGFYLCAWTPLPLNTGELFFGEGSRLTVL.

The chain employs TRBV30 and TRBJ1-2; D remains unclear. Germline V gene lookup returns CDR1 GTSNPN and CDR2 SVGIG (reference sequence). CDR3 length: 12 residues. V was clipped by 0 bases and J by 8 bases, with 10 bases between them. CDR3 protein: CAWSVGLLGYTF. The CDR3 nucleotides are TGTGCCTGGAGTGTTGGATTACTGGGCTACACCTTC.

The J gene is TRBJ1-6, the V gene TRBV14; D perhaps matches TRBD1 (5 bases). The CDR3 is made up of 17 amino acids. Trimming took 3 bases from V and 7 from J, leaving 19 bases between them. Germline-derived CDR1 and CDR2 are SGHDN and FVKESK. In nucleotides, the CDR3 is TGTGCCAGCAGCCAGGAACTAGGGGCGAGCTCCAATTCACCCCTCCACTTT. Protein product: CASSQELGASSNSPLHF.

This clone has only a few counts. The rearrangement joins TRBV29-1 to TRBJ1-2, with no clear D. The germline V and J ends were trimmed by 3 bases and 8 bases, with 25 bases remaining between them. Germline V CDR1 and CDR2: SQVTM, ANQGSEA. This CDR3 spans 16 amino acids. The CDR3 protein is CSVDNSFNMREEGYTF. The CDR3 DNA reads TGCAGCGTTGATAACAGTTTTAATATGAGGGAAGAAGGCTACACCTTC.

The chain uses TRBV2 and TRBJ2-3, with a tentative D call TRBD1 (6 bases). Germline assignment: CDR1 SNHLY and CDR2 FYNNEI. With 6 bases removed from V and 4 bases from J, the gap between germline ends came to 14 bases. The CDR3 spans 14 residues. The CDR3 bases are TGTGCCAGCAGGGAACAGGGATTTGCAGATACGCAGTATTTT. It translates to CASREQGFADTQYF.

This clone was seen only a few times. The CDR3 here is CASSPGLAGGSGTQYF. CDR3 coding DNA: TGCGCCAGCAGCCCCGGACTAGCGGGAGGGTCCGGGACGCAGTATTTT. The chain combines TRBV4-3 with TRBJ2-3; TRBD2 agrees at 15 bases. The CDR3 is 16 amino acids. Trimming cost V 4 bases and J 9 bases; bases outside gene matches: 8. Germline assignment: CDR1 LGHNA and CDR2 YSLEER.

The CDR3 is CASSLLDLRQETQYF. The CDR3, as DNA: TGTGCCAGCAGCTTGCTGGACCTACGGCAAGAGACCCAGTACTTC. This chain links TRBV5-6 with TRBJ2-5; D remains ambiguous. This CDR3 has 15 residues. Germline V gene sequence: CDR1 SGHDT, CDR2 YYEEEE. V shed 1 base and J shed 2 bases, with 12 bases lying between them.

This chain uses TRBV15 with TRBJ1-4; D gene ambiguous. The V end lost 3 bases, the J end lost 8 bases, and 13 bases lay between the germline ends. The CDR3 runs to 14 residues. From germline, CDR1 is LNHNV and CDR2 YYDKDF (reference sequence). The chain's CDR3 is CATSSRALGEKLFF. DNA of the CDR3: TGTGCCACCAGCAGTAGGGCCCTGGGAGAAAAACTGTTTTTT.

The chain uses TRBV9 and TRBJ2-1, with D possibly TRBD2 on 6 matching bases. Germline V gene data show CDR1 as SGDLS and CDR2 as YYNGEE. CDR3 length: 14 amino acids. Trimming removed 0 bases from V and 8 bases from J, with 12 bases in between. The DNA of the CDR3 is TGTGCCAGCAGCGTAGGCCTAGCGAAGGATGAGCAGTTCTTC. The encoded protein is CASSVGLAKDEQFF.

This clone has just one count. This rearrangement joins TRBV5-1 to TRBJ2-1; no firm D call. Trimming took 4 bases from V and 10 from J, leaving 9 bases between them. CDR1 and CDR2 from the germline V gene are SGHRS and YFSETQ. CDR3 length: 11 residues. The chain's CDR3 is CASSLVDEQFF. CDR3 nucleotide sequence: TGCGCCAGCAGCCTGGTAGACGAGCAGTTCTTC. The entire variable domain, with the rest obtained from reference TRBV5-1 and TRBJ2-1, is as follows: KAGVTQTPRYLIKTRGQQVTLSCSPISGHRSVSWYQQTPGQGLQFLFEYFSETQRNKGNFPGRFSGRQFSNSRSEMNVSTLELGDSALYLCASSLVDEQFFGPGTRLTVL.